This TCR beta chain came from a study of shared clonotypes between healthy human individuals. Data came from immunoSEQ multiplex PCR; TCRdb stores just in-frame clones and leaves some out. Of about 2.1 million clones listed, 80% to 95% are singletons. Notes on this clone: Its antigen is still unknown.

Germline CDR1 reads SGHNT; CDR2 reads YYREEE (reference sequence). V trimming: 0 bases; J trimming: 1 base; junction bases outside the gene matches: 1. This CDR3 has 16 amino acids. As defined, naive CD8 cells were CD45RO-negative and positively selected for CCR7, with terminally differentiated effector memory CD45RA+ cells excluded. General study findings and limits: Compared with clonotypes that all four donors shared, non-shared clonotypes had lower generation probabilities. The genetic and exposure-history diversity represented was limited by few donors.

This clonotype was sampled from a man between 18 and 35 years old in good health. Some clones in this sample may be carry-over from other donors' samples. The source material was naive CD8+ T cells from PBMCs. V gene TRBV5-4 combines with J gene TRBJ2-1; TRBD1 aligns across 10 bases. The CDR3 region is CASSLGDRGSYNEQFF. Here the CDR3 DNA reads TGTGCCAGCAGCTTGGGGGACAGGGGTTCCTACAATGAGCAGTTCTTC. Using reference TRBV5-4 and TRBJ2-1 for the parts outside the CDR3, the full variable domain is ETGVTQSPTHLIKTRGQQVTLRCSSQSGHNTVSWYQQALGQGPQFIFQYYREEENGRGNFPPRFSGLQFPNYSSELNVNALELDDSALYLCASSLGDRGSYNEQFFGPGTRLTVL.